The text below deals with one T cell receptor beta chain. The trim removed 3 bases at V and 0 bases at J, leaving 8 bases unmatched. CDR1 is MNHGY, CDR2 SVAAGI, per germline. This CDR3 has 17 amino acids. This entry is derived from a study of cytomegalovirus exposure and HLA in healthy donors. PCR was performed using 60 Vbeta and 13 Jbeta primers. Repertoires were generated with immunoSEQ multiplex PCR, while TCRdb's copy carries only in-frame clones and drops some. The profile shows 150,000 or so clones, roughly 82% of them singletons. This sequence originates from a woman aged 45-65 years in good health and CMV-seropositive. The V and J genes are TRBV6-9 and TRBJ1-5, with TRBD1 matching over 7 bases. The sample comprised PBMCs. The CDR3 region is CASSYPNRGHSNQPQHF. CDR3 coding DNA: TGTGCCAGCAGTTACCCAAACAGGGGTCATAGCAATCAGCCCCAGCATTTT.